This T cell receptor (beta chain) was captured in a study of blood T cell repertoires in COVID-19. The CDR3 totals 14 residues. J gave up 4 bases and V 6 bases, and 8 bases lay outside the gene matches. Germline CDR1 reads MDHEN; CDR2 reads SYDVKM. Original methodology: Estimates of nucleated cell counts were drawn from the amplification of reference gene primers. Generated by immunoSEQ multiplex PCR, the TCRdb table keeps only in-frame clones and is missing some. V and J calls plus clone size are reproduced from that table; the DNA served to infer D and trimming. The sample yields fewer than 250,000 clones, more than 70% seen once.

This TCR was recovered from a woman in her forties who had recovered from COVID-19. Sequencing used peripheral blood. This chain joins TRBV28 and TRBJ2-7; 8 nucleotides line up with TRBD2. The CDR3 loop is CASSSGGLRYEQYF. In DNA form, the CDR3 reads TGTGCCAGCAGCTCGGGAGGGTTGCGATACGAGCAGTACTTC. Drawing the rest from reference TRBV28 and TRBJ2-7, the complete variable domain is DVKVTQSSRYLVKRTGEKVFLECVQDMDHENMFWYRQDPGLGLRLIYFSYDVKMKEKGDIPEGYSVSREKKERFSLILESASTNQTSMYLCASSSGGLRYEQYFGPGTRLTVT.